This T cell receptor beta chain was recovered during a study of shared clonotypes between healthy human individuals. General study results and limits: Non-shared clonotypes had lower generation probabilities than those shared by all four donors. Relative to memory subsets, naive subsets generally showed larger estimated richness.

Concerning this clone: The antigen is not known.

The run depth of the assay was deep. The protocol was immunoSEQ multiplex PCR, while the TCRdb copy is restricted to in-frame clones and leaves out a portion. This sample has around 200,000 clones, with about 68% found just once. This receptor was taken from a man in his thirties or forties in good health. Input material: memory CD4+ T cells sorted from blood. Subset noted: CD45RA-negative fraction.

In DNA form, the CDR3 reads TGTGCCAGCAGTTCCCCCCACACAGATACGCAGTATTTT. This translates into CASSSPHTDTQYF. The chain combines TRBV27 with TRBJ2-3; no clear D. V was clipped by 4 bases and J by 2 bases, with 7 bases between them. The CDR3 is made up of 13 amino acids. Germline V gene data show CDR1 as MNHEY and CDR2 as SMNVEV (reference sequence).